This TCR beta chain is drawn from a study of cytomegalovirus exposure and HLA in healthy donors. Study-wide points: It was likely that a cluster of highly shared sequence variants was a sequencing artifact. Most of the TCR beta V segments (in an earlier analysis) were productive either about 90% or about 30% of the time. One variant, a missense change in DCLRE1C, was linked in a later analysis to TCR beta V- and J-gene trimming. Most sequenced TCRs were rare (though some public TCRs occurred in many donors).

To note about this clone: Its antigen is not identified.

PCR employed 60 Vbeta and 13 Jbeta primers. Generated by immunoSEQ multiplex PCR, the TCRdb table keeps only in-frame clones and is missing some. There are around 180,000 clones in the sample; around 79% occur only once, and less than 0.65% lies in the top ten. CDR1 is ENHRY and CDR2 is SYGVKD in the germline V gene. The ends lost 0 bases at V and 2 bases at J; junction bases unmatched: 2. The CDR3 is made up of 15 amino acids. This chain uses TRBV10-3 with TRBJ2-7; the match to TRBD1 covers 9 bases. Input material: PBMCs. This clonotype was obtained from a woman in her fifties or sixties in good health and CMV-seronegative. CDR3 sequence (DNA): TGTGCCATCAGTGAGTCTGGGGACAGGGCCTACGAGCAGTACTTC. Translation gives CAISESGDRAYEQYF.